Each of the 19 T cell receptor beta chains below was sequenced from the same sample in a study of shared clonotypes between healthy human individuals. Repertoires were generated with immunoSEQ multiplex PCR, while TCRdb's copy carries only in-frame clones and drops some. The sample has about 590,000 clones, roughly 95% seen once. CD45RO-negative cells were positively selected for CCR7, leaving out terminally differentiated effector memory CD45RA+ cells. The sequenced sample consisted of naive CD8+ T cells sorted from blood. The receptor set was obtained from a woman between 25 and 40 years old in good health.

This chain links TRBV9 with TRBJ1-1; tentatively, D is TRBD1 (5 bases). The CDR3 is 12 residues long. Per the germline V gene, CDR1 is SGDLS and CDR2 is YYNGEE. V shed 0 bases and J shed 11 bases, with 11 bases lying between them. The DNA for the CDR3 is TGTGCCAGCAGCGTAGAGGCAGGGCACGCTTTCTTT. It is translated as CASSVEAGHAFF.

This clone has just one count. This rearrangement joins TRBV27 to TRBJ1-6, with D perhaps matching TRBD1 (5 bases). The CDR3 contains 17 residues. Trimming removed 4 bases at V and 9 bases at J, with 22 bases between. Germline V gene sequence: CDR1 MNHEY, CDR2 SMNVEV (reference sequence). CDR3 protein: CASSSQPYGAMGSPLHF. CDR3 sequence (DNA): TGTGCCAGCAGTTCCCAGCCTTATGGGGCAATGGGTTCACCCCTCCACTTT.

The chain couples TRBV11-1 to TRBJ1-1; maybe TRBD1 (5 bases). Germline V gene lookup returns CDR1 SGHAT and CDR2 FQDESV (reference sequence). This CDR3 has 17 residues. V dropped 5 bases and J dropped 1 base, with 20 bases sitting between them. The CDR3 DNA reads as TGTGCCAGCAGCCTTTCTTACATCCTGACAGCGAACACTGAAGCTTTCTTT. This translates into CASSLSYILTANTEAFF.

This rearrangement joins TRBV11-2 to TRBJ2-3, with no clear D. The CDR3 consists of 14 residues. Germline lookup yields CDR1 SGHAT and CDR2 FQNNGV. Trimming cost V 1 base and J 5 bases, with 10 bases left between them. The CDR3 spells CASSLASTRDTQYF. The CDR3 coding sequence is TGTGCCAGCAGCTTAGCGTCAACACGAGATACGCAGTATTTT.

The chain links TRBV18 to TRBJ2-1; D is unresolved. The V gene lost 3 bases and the J gene lost 5 bases, with 11 bases spanning the gap. CDR3 length: 14 residues. Germline CDR1 and CDR2: KGHSH and LQKENI. Here the CDR3 reads CASSPTRKNNEQFF. In DNA form, the CDR3 reads TGTGCCAGCTCACCCACGCGGAAAAACAATGAGCAGTTCTTC.

The J gene is TRBJ2-2, the V gene TRBV7-2, with 14 bases that match TRBD2. J lost 9 bases, V lost 3 bases, and 6 bases had no gene match. The CDR3 loop spans 16 amino acids. Germline V gene data show CDR1 as SGHTA and CDR2 as FQGNSA. CDR3 loop: CASSFPGLAGERELFF. As DNA, the CDR3 is TGTGCCAGCAGCTTTCCGGGACTAGCGGGAGAAAGGGAGCTGTTTTTT.

V and J are TRBV28 and TRBJ2-1; D not resolved. The length of the CDR3 is 12 residues. Germline V gives CDR1 MDHEN, CDR2 SYDVKM. The V end lost 6 bases, the J end lost 8 bases, and 11 bases lay between the germline ends. The CDR3 region has the DNA TGTGCCAGCAGCCCTGCTCAACATGAGCAGTTCTTC. It codes for CASSPAQHEQFF.

About this clone itself: The same CDR3 arises from other DNA sequences in this sample as well. The chain uses TRBV9 and TRBJ2-7, with 8 positions matching TRBD2. Looked up from germline, CDR1 is SGDLS and CDR2 is YYNGEE. The junction had 3 bases not matched to a gene; V was cut back by 0 bases and J by 4 bases. This CDR3 region has 14 residues. Here the CDR3 reads CASSVGGGRYEQYF. The CDR3 nucleotides read TGTGCCAGCAGCGTAGGGGGCGGGAGGTACGAGCAGTACTTC. The whole variable domain, remainder taken from reference TRBV9 and TRBJ2-7, is DSGVTQTPKHLITATGQRVTLRCSPRSGDLSVYWYQQSLDQGLQFLIQYYNGEERAKGNILERFSAQQFPDLHSELNLSSLELGDSALYFCASSVGGGRYEQYFGPGTRLTVT.

V usage is TRBV19 and J usage is TRBJ2-2; 10 bases are a match to TRBD2. Germline V CDR1 and CDR2: LNHDA, SQIVND (reference sequence). This CDR3 spans 16 amino acids. V shed 8 bases, J shed 7 bases, and the junction held 13 bases outside the gene matches. The CDR3, as DNA: TGTGCCAGTCAAAGCGGGAGGGCCCTCCGGGGCGGGGAGCTGTTTTTT. Its translation: CASQSGRALRGGELFF.

The chain couples TRBV6-1 to TRBJ1-5; 9 positions agree with TRBD1. The J segment lost 9 bases and the V segment lost 0 bases, leaving 15 bases of the junction unmatched. The CDR3 has 18 amino acids. CDR1 MNHNS and CDR2 SASEGT come from the germline V gene. The CDR3, as DNA: TGTGCCAGCAGTGAAGCGAGGTGGGGACAGGGCCTTGAGTGGCCCCAGCATTTT. This codes for CASSEARWGQGLEWPQHF.

This clone has only one observation. The chain couples TRBV6-4 to TRBJ2-1; 15 bases align to TRBD2. Germline V CDR1 and CDR2: MRHNA, SNTAGT. The CDR3 runs 15 residues. J lost 4 bases, V lost 10 bases, and 5 bases had no gene match. Here the CDR3 reads CATGTSGRPYNEQFF. The CDR3 DNA reads as TGTGCCACCGGGACTAGCGGGAGGCCATACAATGAGCAGTTCTTC.

The CDR3 DNA reads as TGTGCCAGCGGGGAAGGGTCTGGAAACACCATATATTTT. Translation: CASGEGSGNTIYF. The rearrangement links TRBV2 to TRBJ1-3; D is undetermined. Trimming took 8 bases from V and 1 from J, leaving 9 bases between them. The CDR3 is 13 residues long. From germline, CDR1 is SNHLY and CDR2 FYNNEI.

V is TRBV10-2 and J is TRBJ1-2; no definite D call. This CDR3 has 12 residues. V lost 3 bases and J lost 8, with 10 bases in between. CDR1 is WSHSY and CDR2 is SAAADI in the germline V gene. CDR3 DNA sequence: TGCGCCAGCAGTGATACAGTCTACGGCTACACCTTC. It encodes CASSDTVYGYTF.

This clone was recorded only once. The rearrangement joins TRBV7-6 to TRBJ2-1, with TRBD1 matching over 12 bases. Germline V gene lookup returns CDR1 SGHVS and CDR2 FNYEAQ. CDR3 length: 19 residues. The trim removed 2 bases at V and 2 bases at J, leaving 10 bases unmatched. CDR3 in amino acids: CASSLSGTGGAVAYNEQFF. For the CDR3, the DNA is TGTGCCAGCAGCTTATCTGGGACAGGGGGCGCGGTTGCCTACAATGAGCAGTTCTTC.

The J gene is TRBJ1-1, the V gene TRBV19; a weak D match, TRBD1 (5 bases). Trimming took off 6 bases at V and 1 base at J, with 9 bases between the two ends. The germline CDR1 and CDR2 sequences are LNHDA and SQIVND (reference sequence). The CDR3 runs 13 residues. The CDR3 sequence is CASRLTANTEAFF. CDR3 sequence (DNA): TGTGCCAGTAGGTTGACAGCGAACACTGAAGCTTTCTTT. Looking up the rest from reference TRBV19 and TRBJ1-1 gives the full variable domain: DGGITQSPKYLFRKEGQNVTLSCEQNLNHDAMYWYRQDPGQGLRLIYYSQIVNDFQKGDIAEGYSVSREKKESFPLTVTSAQKNPTAFYLCASRLTANTEAFFGQGTRLTVV.

V usage is TRBV28 and J usage is TRBJ1-2, with D unresolved. CDR1 and CDR2 (germline): MDHEN, SYDVKM. V shed 4 bases and J shed 4 bases, with 16 bases lying between them. This CDR3 region has 15 residues. The CDR3 DNA sequence: TGTGCCAGCAGTTCTTCCCTCCTACCTGGCTATGGCTACACCTTC. Translated: CASSSSLLPGYGYTF.

The V call is TRBV27, the J call TRBJ2-7; D gene ambiguous. V lost 2 bases to trimming and J lost 4 bases, with 12 bases between them. The CDR3 runs 14 residues. The germline V gene has CDR1 MNHEY and CDR2 SMNVEV (reference sequence). In nucleotides, the CDR3 is TGTGCCAGCAGTTTACAATACAGTCGGTACGAGCAGTACTTC. Translating gives CASSLQYSRYEQYF.

The rearrangement links TRBV13 to TRBJ2-7; 7 bases fit TRBD1. Germline V gene data show CDR1 as PRHDT and CDR2 as FYEKMQ (reference sequence). J was trimmed by 2 bases and V by 2 bases; bases with no gene match: 9. This CDR3 has 16 amino acids. Here the CDR3 reads CASSLMTGRSAYEQYF. CDR3 bases: TGTGCCAGCAGCTTAATGACAGGGAGATCGGCCTACGAGCAGTACTTC. Combining the CDR3 with reference TRBV13 and TRBJ2-7 gives the whole variable domain AAGVIQSPRHLIKEKRETATLKCYPIPRHDTVYWYQQGPGQDPQFLISFYEKMQSDKGSIPDRFSAQQFSDYHSELNMSSLELGDSALYFCASSLMTGRSAYEQYFGPGTRLTVT.

CDR3 nucleotides: TGTGCCAGCAGCTTAGGGTCCGGGAGGGAAGGGACCCAGTACTTC. Translating it yields CASSLGSGREGTQYF. The chain has TRBV11-2 and TRBJ2-5, with 8 bases identical to TRBD2. This CDR3 is built from 15 residues. Germline CDR1 reads SGHAT; CDR2 reads FQNNGV. V lost 1 base, J lost 7 bases, and 8 bases stayed unmatched.